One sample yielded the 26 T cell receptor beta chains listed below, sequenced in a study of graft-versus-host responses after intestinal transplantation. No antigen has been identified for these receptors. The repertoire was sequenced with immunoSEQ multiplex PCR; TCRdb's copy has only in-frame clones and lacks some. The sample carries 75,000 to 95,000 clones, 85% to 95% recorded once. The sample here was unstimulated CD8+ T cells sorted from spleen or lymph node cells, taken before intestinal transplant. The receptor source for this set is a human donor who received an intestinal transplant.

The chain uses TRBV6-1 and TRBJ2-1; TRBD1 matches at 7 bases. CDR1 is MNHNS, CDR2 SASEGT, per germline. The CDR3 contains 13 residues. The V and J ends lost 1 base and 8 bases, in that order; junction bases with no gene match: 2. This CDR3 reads CASSEGTGYEQFF. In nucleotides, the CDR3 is TGTGCCAGCAGTGAAGGGACAGGATATGAGCAGTTCTTC.

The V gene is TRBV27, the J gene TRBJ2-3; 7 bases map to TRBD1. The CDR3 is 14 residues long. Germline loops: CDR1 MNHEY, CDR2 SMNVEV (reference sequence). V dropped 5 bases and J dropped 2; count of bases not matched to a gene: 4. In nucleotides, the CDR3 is TGTGCCAGCAGTCCGGGACAGCTCACAGATACGCAGTATTTT. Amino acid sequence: CASSPGQLTDTQYF.

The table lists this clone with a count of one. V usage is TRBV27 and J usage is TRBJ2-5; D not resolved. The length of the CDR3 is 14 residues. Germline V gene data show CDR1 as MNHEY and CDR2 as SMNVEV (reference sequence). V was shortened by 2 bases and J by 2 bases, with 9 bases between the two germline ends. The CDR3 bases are TGTGCCAGCAGTTTAGGCACGTCGCAAGAGACCCAGTACTTC. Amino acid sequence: CASSLGTSQETQYF.

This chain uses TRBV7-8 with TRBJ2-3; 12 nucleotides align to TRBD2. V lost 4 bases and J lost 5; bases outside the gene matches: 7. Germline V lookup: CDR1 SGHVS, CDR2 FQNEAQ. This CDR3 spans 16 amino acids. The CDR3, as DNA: TGTGCCAGCAGCTACGGACTAGCGGGGAGCGTAGATACGCAGTATTTT. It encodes CASSYGLAGSVDTQYF.

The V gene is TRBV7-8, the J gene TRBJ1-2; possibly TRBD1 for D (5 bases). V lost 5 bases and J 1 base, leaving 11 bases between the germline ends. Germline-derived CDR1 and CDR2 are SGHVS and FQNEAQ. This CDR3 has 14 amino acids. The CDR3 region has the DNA TGTGCCAGCAGCACAGGAGAGTTTAACTATGGCTACACCTTC. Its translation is CASSTGEFNYGYTF.

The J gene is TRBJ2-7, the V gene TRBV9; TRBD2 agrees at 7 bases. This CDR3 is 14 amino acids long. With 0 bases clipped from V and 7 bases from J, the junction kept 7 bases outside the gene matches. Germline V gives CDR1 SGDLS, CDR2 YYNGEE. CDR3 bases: TGTGCCAGCAGCGTAGGAAGCGGGGCTTTGGAGCAGTACTTC. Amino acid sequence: CASSVGSGALEQYF.

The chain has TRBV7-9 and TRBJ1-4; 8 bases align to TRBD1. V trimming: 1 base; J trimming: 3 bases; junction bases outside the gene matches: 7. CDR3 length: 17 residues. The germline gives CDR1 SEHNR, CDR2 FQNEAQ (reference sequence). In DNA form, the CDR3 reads TGTGCCAGCAGCTTAGTCGACAGGGGCCAGGCTAATGAAAAACTGTTTTTT. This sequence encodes CASSLVDRGQANEKLFF.

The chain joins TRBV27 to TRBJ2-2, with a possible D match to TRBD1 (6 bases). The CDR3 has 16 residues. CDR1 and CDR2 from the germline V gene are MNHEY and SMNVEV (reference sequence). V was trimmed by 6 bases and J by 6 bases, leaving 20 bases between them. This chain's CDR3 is CASSSIQGFSSGELFF. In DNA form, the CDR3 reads TGTGCCAGCAGCTCCATACAGGGATTTTCCTCCGGGGAGCTGTTTTTT.

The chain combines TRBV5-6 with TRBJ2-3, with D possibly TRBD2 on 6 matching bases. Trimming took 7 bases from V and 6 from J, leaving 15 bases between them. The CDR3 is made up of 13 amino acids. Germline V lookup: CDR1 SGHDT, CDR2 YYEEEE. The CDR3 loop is CASGTASDDTQYF. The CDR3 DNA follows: TGTGCCAGCGGGACTGCCTCCGACGATACGCAGTATTTT. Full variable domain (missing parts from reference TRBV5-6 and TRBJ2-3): DAGVTQSPTHLIKTRGQQVTLRCSPKSGHDTVSWYQQALGQGPQFIFQYYEEEERQRGNFPDRFSGHQFPNYSSELNVNALLLGDSALYLCASGTASDDTQYFGPGTRLTVL.

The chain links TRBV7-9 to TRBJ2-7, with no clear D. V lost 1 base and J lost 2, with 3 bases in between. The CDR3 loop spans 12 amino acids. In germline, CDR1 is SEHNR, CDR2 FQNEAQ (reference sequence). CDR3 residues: CASSLDTYEQYF. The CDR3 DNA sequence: TGTGCCAGCAGCTTAGACACCTACGAGCAGTACTTC.

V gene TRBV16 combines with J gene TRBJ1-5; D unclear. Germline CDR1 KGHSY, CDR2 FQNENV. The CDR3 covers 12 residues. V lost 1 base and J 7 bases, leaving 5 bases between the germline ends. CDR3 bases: TGTGCCAGCAGCCAATTTGGCCAGCCCCAGCATTTT. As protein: CASSQFGQPQHF.

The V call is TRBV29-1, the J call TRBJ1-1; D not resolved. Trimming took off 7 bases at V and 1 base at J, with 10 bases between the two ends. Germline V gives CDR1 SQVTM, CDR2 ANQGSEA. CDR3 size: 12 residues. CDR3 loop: CSDGRENTEAFF. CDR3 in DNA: TGCAGCGACGGGAGGGAGAACACTGAAGCTTTCTTT.

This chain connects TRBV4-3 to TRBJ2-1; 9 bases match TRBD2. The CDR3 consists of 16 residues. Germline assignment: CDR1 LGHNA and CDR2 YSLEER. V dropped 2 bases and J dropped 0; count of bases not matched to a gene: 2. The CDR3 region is CASSQLSGGSYNEQFF. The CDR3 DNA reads TGCGCCAGCAGCCAACTTAGCGGGGGCTCCTACAATGAGCAGTTCTTC.

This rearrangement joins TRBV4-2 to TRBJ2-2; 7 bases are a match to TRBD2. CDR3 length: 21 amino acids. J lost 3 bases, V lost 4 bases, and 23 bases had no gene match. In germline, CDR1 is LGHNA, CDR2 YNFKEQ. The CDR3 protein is CASSLTLGLTHGDHYTGELFF. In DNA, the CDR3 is TGTGCCAGCAGCCTCACTTTGGGACTAACTCACGGCGACCACTACACCGGGGAGCTGTTTTTT.

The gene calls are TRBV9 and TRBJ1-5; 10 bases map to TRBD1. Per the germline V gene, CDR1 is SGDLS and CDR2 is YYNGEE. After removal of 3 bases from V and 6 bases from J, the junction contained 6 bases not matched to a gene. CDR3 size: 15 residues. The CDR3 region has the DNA TGTGCCAGCAGCGAGGGGACAGGGGTAGGTCAGCCCCAGCATTTT. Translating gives CASSEGTGVGQPQHF.

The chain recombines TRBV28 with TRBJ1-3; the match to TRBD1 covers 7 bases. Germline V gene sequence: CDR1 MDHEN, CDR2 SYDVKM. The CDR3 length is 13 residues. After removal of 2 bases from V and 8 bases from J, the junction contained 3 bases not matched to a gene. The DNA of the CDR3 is TGTGCCAGCAGTTTAGAGGGGGCATACACCATATATTTT. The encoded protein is CASSLEGAYTIYF.

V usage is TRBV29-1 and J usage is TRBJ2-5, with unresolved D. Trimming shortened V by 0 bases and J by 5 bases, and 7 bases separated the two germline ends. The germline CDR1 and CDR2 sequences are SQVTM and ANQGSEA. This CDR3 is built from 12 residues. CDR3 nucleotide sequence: TGCAGCGTTGAAGACGAGTGGGAGACCCAGTACTTC. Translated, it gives CSVEDEWETQYF.

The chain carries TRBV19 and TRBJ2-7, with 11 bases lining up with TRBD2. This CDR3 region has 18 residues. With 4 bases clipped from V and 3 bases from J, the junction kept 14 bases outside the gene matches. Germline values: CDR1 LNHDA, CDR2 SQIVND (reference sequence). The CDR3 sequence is CASSRTGLADSWDYEQYF. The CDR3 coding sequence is TGTGCCAGTAGTAGAACGGGACTAGCGGACTCATGGGACTACGAGCAGTACTTC.

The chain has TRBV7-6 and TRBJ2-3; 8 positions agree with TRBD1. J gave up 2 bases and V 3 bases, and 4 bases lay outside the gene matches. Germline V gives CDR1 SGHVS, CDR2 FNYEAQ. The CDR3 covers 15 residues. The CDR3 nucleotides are TGTGCCAGCAGCTTCCGACAGGGGATCACAGATACGCAGTATTTT. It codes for CASSFRQGITDTQYF. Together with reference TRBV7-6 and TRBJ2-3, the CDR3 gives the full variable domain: GAGVSQSPRYKVTKRGQDVALRCDPISGHVSLYWYRQALGQGPEFLTYFNYEAQQDKSGLPNDRFSAERPEGSISTLTIQRTEQRDSAMYRCASSFRQGITDTQYFGPGTRLTVL.

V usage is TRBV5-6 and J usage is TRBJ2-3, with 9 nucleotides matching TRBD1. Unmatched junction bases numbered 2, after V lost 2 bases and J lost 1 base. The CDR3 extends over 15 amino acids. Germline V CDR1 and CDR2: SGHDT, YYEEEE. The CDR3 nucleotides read TGTGCCAGCAGCTTTTGGACAGGGGGCACAGATACGCAGTATTTT. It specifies CASSFWTGGTDTQYF.

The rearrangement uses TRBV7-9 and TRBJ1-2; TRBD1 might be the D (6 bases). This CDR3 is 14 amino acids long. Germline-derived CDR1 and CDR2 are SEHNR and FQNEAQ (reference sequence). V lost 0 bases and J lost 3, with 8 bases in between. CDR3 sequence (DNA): TGTGCCAGCAGCTTAGCGGGGGCTCACTATGGCTACACCTTC. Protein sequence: CASSLAGAHYGYTF.

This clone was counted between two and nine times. CDR3 loop: CASSASGKSYEQYF. DNA for the CDR3: TGTGCCAGCAGTGCGTCAGGGAAGTCCTACGAGCAGTACTTC. V and J are TRBV2 and TRBJ2-7; tentative D call: TRBD1 (5 bases). The germline V gene encodes CDR1 SNHLY and CDR2 FYNNEI. The CDR3 totals 14 residues. Between the trimmed V and J ends, which lost 4 bases and 1 base, there was a span of 11 bases.

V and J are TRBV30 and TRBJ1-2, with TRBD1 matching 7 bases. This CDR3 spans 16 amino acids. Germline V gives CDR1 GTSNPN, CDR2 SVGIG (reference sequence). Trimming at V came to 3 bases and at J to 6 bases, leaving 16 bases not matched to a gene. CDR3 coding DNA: TGTGCCTGGAGGACAGGGCCGGGTCTTGGAACTGATGGCTACACCTTC. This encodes CAWRTGPGLGTDGYTF.

CDR3 nucleotide sequence: TGCAGCGTCCTGGACAGGGGGAACACCGGGGAGCTGTTTTTT. Translating it yields CSVLDRGNTGELFF. The chain couples TRBV29-1 to TRBJ2-2; 9 nucleotides align to TRBD1. The junction had 3 bases not matched to a gene; V was cut back by 6 bases and J by 1 base. Germline CDR1 reads SQVTM; CDR2 reads ANQGSEA. CDR3 size: 14 residues.

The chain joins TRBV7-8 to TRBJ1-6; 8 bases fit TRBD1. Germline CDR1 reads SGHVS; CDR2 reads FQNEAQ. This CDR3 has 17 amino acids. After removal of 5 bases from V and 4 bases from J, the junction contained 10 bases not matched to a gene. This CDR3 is CASSPGDRGLYNSPLHF. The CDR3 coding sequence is TGTGCCAGCAGCCCAGGTGACAGGGGTCTGTATAATTCACCCCTCCACTTT.

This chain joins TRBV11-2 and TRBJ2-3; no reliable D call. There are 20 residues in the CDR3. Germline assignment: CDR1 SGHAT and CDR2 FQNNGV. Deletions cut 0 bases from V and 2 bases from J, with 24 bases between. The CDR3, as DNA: TGTGCCAGCAGCTTAGATAGGCCCTCACTCGAGGTACTTGCCACAGATACGCAGTATTTT. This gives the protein CASSLDRPSLEVLATDTQYF.